This TCR beta chain was captured by sequencing in a study of blood T cell repertoires in COVID-19. Measured with immunoSEQ multiplex PCR; TCRdb has only the in-frame clones, and not every one. The sample includes about 350,000 clones, roughly 84% of them seen just once. Trimming cost V 7 bases and J 4 bases; bases outside gene matches: 14. In germline, CDR1 is SQVTM, CDR2 ANQGSEA. The CDR3 has 15 amino acids. Input material: PBMCs or T cells enriched from blood (not recorded which). The chain has TRBV29-1 and TRBJ1-1; 8 nucleotides agree with TRBD1. The clonotype comes from a woman aged 25-40 years who had recovered from COVID-19. CDR3 sequence reads: CSGTGTGVLGTEAFF. The CDR3 nucleotides read TGCAGCGGAACCGGGACAGGAGTTCTGGGCACTGAAGCTTTCTTT.